A selection of T cell receptor beta chains follows, all from one sample in a study of blood T cell repertoires in COVID-19. The assay was immunoSEQ multiplex PCR, and TCRdb's table has in-frame clones only and misses some. The sample includes about 150,000 clones, under 85% of them seen just once. Sequencing used peripheral blood. These receptors were taken from a man between 50 and 59 years old with active or convalescent COVID-19. Both conserved end residues are part of each CDR3. A D gene is named only where the DNA matches it firmly. Not all rows give a size; the values are once, few, many and, for expanded clones, a class.

j_call d_call v_call clone_size cdr3_nt cdr3_aa
TRBJ1-6 NA TRBV30 NA TGTGCCTGGCTTGGCTGGAGAAGTAATTCACCCCTCCACTTT CAWLGWRSNSPLHF
TRBJ2-3 TRBD1 TRBV30 NA TGTGCCTGGAGGGAGCGTGGACAGGGTGCAGATACGCAGTATTTT CAWRERGQGADTQYF
TRBJ2-5 NA TRBV12-2 NA TGTGCAAGTCGCTTATATCCCGCGGGTAGCGGGATTGAGACCCAGTACTTC CASRLYPAGSGIETQYF
TRBJ1-1 NA TRBV30 NA TGTGCCTGGAGTCCTAGAGGGTCTGAAGCTTTCTTT CAWSPRGSEAFF
TRBJ1-5 TRBD1 TRBV10-3 NA TGTGCCATCAGTCCGGGACAGGGCAATCAGCCCCAGCATTTT CAISPGQGNQPQHF
TRBJ2-7 NA TRBV4-1 NA TGCGCCAGCAGCCAAGAGGTCAGGGACTTCTACTCCTACGAGCAGTACTTC CASSQEVRDFYSYEQYF
TRBJ2-1 TRBD1 TRBV5-1 NA TGCGCCAGCAGCTTGGTTTGGGACAGCTCCTACAATGAGCAGTTCTTC CASSLVWDSSYNEQFF
TRBJ1-1 TRBD1 TRBV28 NA TGTGCCAGCAGTTACAGGGGGCACACTGAAGCTTTCTTT CASSYRGHTEAFF
TRBJ1-2 NA TRBV5-1 NA TGCGCCAGCAGCTTGGCCGGGTGGGATGGCTACACCTTC CASSLAGWDGYTF
TRBJ2-3 NA TRBV13 NA TGTGCCAGCAGCTCGAGCGGATATATTAGCACAGATACGCAGTATTTT CASSSSGYISTDTQYF
TRBJ2-3 NA TRBV28 NA TGTGCCAGCGGGGAGGCCCCTAGCACAGATACGCAGTATTTT CASGEAPSTDTQYF
TRBJ2-1 NA TRBV5-5 NA TGTGCCAGCAGCTTGGATGGGACTGCCTACAATGAGCAGTTCTTC CASSLDGTAYNEQFF
TRBJ2-7 NA TRBV19 NA TGTGCCAGTAGTATAGATCTTGGAGCATCAAGGAGGGGTCGGGGGCAGTACTTC CASSIDLGASRRGRGQYF
TRBJ1-1 NA TRBV25-1 NA TGTGCCAGCAGTTTTGGACAAGGTGAAGCTTTCTTT CASSFGQGEAFF
TRBJ1-5 TRBD1 TRBV6-5 NA TGTGCCAGCGCCCAATACAGGGGTGTCAATCAGCCCCAGCATTTT CASAQYRGVNQPQHF
TRBJ2-7 TRBD2 TRBV27 NA TGTGCCAGCAGTTTAATCGCGGGAGGGCCCTCCTACGAGCAGTACTTC CASSLIAGGPSYEQYF
TRBJ1-5 NA TRBV5-8 NA TGTGCCAGCAGCTCTCAGGGCTACCAGCCCCAGCATTTT CASSSQGYQPQHF
TRBJ1-2 NA TRBV3-1/TRBV3-2 NA TGTGCCAGCAGCCCTCGCGGGCCCTATGGCTACACCTTC CASSPRGPYGYTF
TRBJ1-5 TRBD1 TRBV30 NA TGTGCCTGGAGTGTACAGGGGGGGAATCAGCCCCAGCATTTT CAWSVQGGNQPQHF
TRBJ1-3 NA TRBV3-1/TRBV3-2 NA TGTGCCAGCAGCCAAGGTACAGGGATCTTTTCTGGAAACACCATATATTTT CASSQGTGIFSGNTIYF
TRBJ1-2 NA TRBV27 NA TGTGCCACCAGTCAGGGGCTGGGCTATGGCTACACCTTC CATSQGLGYGYTF
TRBJ1-5 TRBD1 TRBV29-1 few TGCAGCGTTTCGGACAGGGGCAATCAGCCCCAGCATTTT CSVSDRGNQPQHF
TRBJ2-1 TRBD1 TRBV5-5 few TGTGCCAGCAGCCCTGGGACAGGAATTGTATACAATGAGCAGTTCTTC CASSPGTGIVYNEQFF
TRBJ1-2 NA TRBV7-9 NA TGTGCCAGCAGTGAAATCGGGGGACCCTATGGCTACACCTTC CASSEIGGPYGYTF
TRBJ1-1 TRBD1 TRBV5-4 NA TGTGCCAGCAGCTTGGGGACAGGGAGGTCTGAAGCTTTCTTT CASSLGTGRSEAFF
TRBJ1-5 NA TRBV9 NA TGTGCCAGCAGCGTAGGCCCGGGTCAGCCCCAGCATTTT CASSVGPGQPQHF
TRBJ2-7 NA TRBV11-2 once TGTGCCAGCAGCTTAGTAGCGGCGAGGGGTGAGCAGTACTTC CASSLVAARGEQYF
TRBJ1-2 NA TRBV5-1 few TGCGCCTCGTCCGAAGGGGCGAACTATGGCTACACCTTC CASSEGANYGYTF
TRBJ2-7 TRBD2 TRBV5-1 NA TGCGCCAGCAGCCTAAGGGAGGGTTTACGCGAGCAGTACTTC CASSLREGLREQYF